These 26 T cell receptor beta chains came from one sample sequenced in a study of blood T cell repertoires in COVID-19. The data were produced by immunoSEQ multiplex PCR, yet TCRdb's version contains in-frame clones alone and is incomplete. The repertoire holds around 18,000 clones, with around 77% as singletons. The sample taken for sequencing was peripheral blood. Receptors originate from a man aged 65 to 85 with COVID-19, enrolled during active disease.

The chain has TRBV7-6 and TRBJ1-2, with 8 positions matching TRBD1. Per germline, CDR1 SGHVS and CDR2 FNYEAQ. The CDR3 extends over 15 amino acids. With 0 bases clipped from V and 8 bases from J, the junction kept 8 bases outside the gene matches. The DNA of the CDR3 is TGTGCCAGCAGCTTAGCGGACAGGGCCGGAGGGGGCTACACCTTC. Amino acids: CASSLADRAGGGYTF.

This clone occurred a few times. The chain links TRBV5-8 to TRBJ1-1; the D gene is possibly TRBD1 (5 bases). Trimming pared 7 bases from V and 0 bases from J, leaving 13 bases between. Germline assignment: CDR1 SGHTS and CDR2 YDEGEE. This CDR3 spans 14 amino acids. CDR3 DNA: TGTGCCAGCCGTTTTCAGGGATTGAACACTGAAGCTTTCTTT. This encodes CASRFQGLNTEAFF.

The genes are TRBV25-1 and TRBJ1-2; the match to TRBD1 covers 9 bases. The junction had 8 bases not matched to a gene; V was cut back by 8 bases and J by 4 bases. Germline V gives CDR1 MGHDK, CDR2 SYGVNS. The CDR3 covers 14 residues. CDR3 residues: CASGGQGDLYGYTF. CDR3 sequence (DNA): TGTGCCAGCGGGGGACAGGGAGATCTCTATGGCTACACCTTC.

The J gene is TRBJ1-2, the V gene TRBV4-1, with D possibly being TRBD1 (6 bases). Trimming took 4 bases from V and 2 from J, leaving 14 bases between them. The V gene's germline CDR1 is MGHRA and CDR2 YSYEKL. This CDR3 has 15 amino acids. The CDR3 region has the DNA TGCGCCAGCAGCCTTCTGACAGGCGTGAACTATGGCTACACCTTC. Residues: CASSLLTGVNYGYTF.

In this sample, this clone turned up once. The chain links TRBV5-4 to TRBJ1-2, with a possible D match to TRBD1 (5 bases). V lost 4 bases to trimming and J lost 4 bases, with 11 bases between them. The length of the CDR3 is 13 residues. Per the germline V gene, CDR1 is SGHNT and CDR2 is YYREEE (reference sequence). CDR3 amino acids: CASSLDTTYGYTF. The CDR3 nucleotides read TGTGCCAGCAGCCTGGACACCACCTATGGCTACACCTTC.

The chain combines TRBV11-1 with TRBJ2-2; maybe TRBD1 (6 bases). CDR1 and CDR2 from the germline V gene are SGHAT and FQDESV (reference sequence). V was trimmed by 6 bases and J by 7 bases, leaving 18 bases between them. The CDR3 is 15 amino acids. The CDR3 bases are TGTGCCAGCAGTCGGGATGGACAGACCGGCGGGGAGCTGTTTTTT. It is translated as CASSRDGQTGGELFF.

This sequence joins TRBV4-1 and TRBJ1-1; TRBD1 matches at 8 bases. The germline CDR1 and CDR2 sequences are MGHRA and YSYEKL. Unmatched junction bases numbered 7, after V lost 4 bases and J lost 0 bases. This CDR3 region has 16 residues. The CDR3 nucleotides are TGCGCCAGCAGCCTAGCAGGGGGCTCTTTGAACACTGAAGCTTTCTTT. It encodes CASSLAGGSLNTEAFF.

This clone was seen once. This rearrangement joins TRBV2 to TRBJ1-1; unclear D gene. The CDR3 contains 14 residues. Germline values: CDR1 SNHLY, CDR2 FYNNEI. Trimming shortened V by 4 bases and J by 2 bases, and 11 bases separated the two germline ends. The CDR3 protein is CASSGLAVNTEAFF. In DNA form, the CDR3 reads TGTGCCAGCAGTGGGTTGGCGGTAAACACTGAAGCTTTCTTT.

The chain combines TRBV5-1 with TRBJ1-2, with 8 bases aligning to TRBD1. V shed 4 bases, J shed 8 bases, and the junction held 16 bases outside the gene matches. Germline V CDR1 and CDR2: SGHRS, YFSETQ. This CDR3 region has 16 residues. The CDR3 protein is CASSPVEDRVSGGYTF. In DNA form, the CDR3 reads TGCGCCAGCAGCCCTGTGGAGGACAGGGTTTCCGGGGGCTACACCTTC.

This chain connects TRBV9 to TRBJ1-3; D is undetermined. The CDR3 runs to 15 residues. CDR1 is SGDLS, CDR2 YYNGEE, per germline. The germline V and J ends were trimmed by 3 bases and 0 bases, with 10 bases remaining between them. The chain's CDR3 is CASSARGNSGNTIYF. In DNA, the CDR3 is TGTGCCAGCAGCGCCAGAGGGAACTCTGGAAACACCATATATTTT.

This chain joins TRBV18 and TRBJ1-1; D is perhaps TRBD1 (5 bases). In germline, CDR1 is KGHSH, CDR2 LQKENI. This CDR3 has 12 residues. V lost 5 bases to trimming and J lost 11 bases, with 15 bases between them. CDR3 amino acids: CASSSPPGRAFF. For the CDR3, the DNA is TGTGCCAGCTCATCCCCGCCAGGGCGGGCTTTCTTT.

This clone was seen a few times. The chain recombines TRBV12-3 or TRBV12-4 with TRBJ2-3; no definite D call. There are 11 residues in the CDR3. With 7 bases removed from V and 1 base from J, the gap between germline ends came to 3 bases. CDR3 sequence (DNA): TGTGCCAGCACCGGCACAGATACGCAGTATTTT. It codes for CASTGTDTQYF.

This CDR3 reads CSASFKTDTEAFF. CDR3 sequence (DNA): TGCAGTGCTAGTTTTAAGACAGATACTGAAGCTTTCTTT. The chain links TRBV20-1 to TRBJ1-1, with TRBD1 as a possible D gene (5 bases). Germline assignment: CDR1 DFQATT and CDR2 SNEGSKA (reference sequence). The CDR3 totals 13 residues. Trimming shortened V by 3 bases and J by 5 bases, and 13 bases separated the two germline ends.

This sequence joins TRBV23-1 and TRBJ2-1; D gene uncertain. TRBV23-1 is reported as an ORF; its role is uncertain. Between the trimmed V and J ends, which lost 3 bases and 0 bases, there was a span of 9 bases. The CDR3 loop spans 15 amino acids. The CDR3 spells CASSQNGDSYNEQFF. For the CDR3, the DNA is TGCGCCAGCAGTCAGAACGGAGACTCCTACAATGAGCAGTTCTTC.

The chain combines TRBV11-2 with TRBJ2-3; TRBD2 matches 7 bases. CDR3 size: 15 residues. Germline assignment: CDR1 SGHAT and CDR2 FQNNGV. After removal of 1 base from V and 1 base from J, the junction contained 2 bases not matched to a gene. Written as DNA, the CDR3 is TGTGCCAGCAGCTTAGGCGGGAGAGGCACAGATACGCAGTATTTT. The encoded protein is CASSLGGRGTDTQYF.

The V gene is TRBV19, the J gene TRBJ1-3; D is unclear. Germline CDR1 reads LNHDA; CDR2 reads SQIVND (reference sequence). Trimming stripped 8 bases from V and 0 bases from J, with 8 bases between. The length of the CDR3 is 13 residues. CDR3 sequence (DNA): TGTGCCAGTCGGGGTTTCTCTGGAAACACCATATATTTT. Its protein is CASRGFSGNTIYF.

This clone appeared a single time. The gene calls are TRBV28 and TRBJ2-6, with 8 bases fitting TRBD1. The CDR3 consists of 19 residues. Germline assignment: CDR1 MDHEN and CDR2 SYDVKM. Germline trimming cut 2 bases from V and 0 bases from J; bases unmatched to any gene: 9. Here the CDR3 DNA reads TGTGCCAGCAGTTTAAGTACAGGGGGACGGGGCTCTGGGGCCAACGTCCTGACTTTC. Translating gives CASSLSTGGRGSGANVLTF. Variable domain in full (rest from reference TRBV28 and TRBJ2-6): DVKVTQSSRYLVKRTGEKVFLECVQDMDHENMFWYRQDPGLGLRLIYFSYDVKMKEKGDIPEGYSVSREKKERFSLILESASTNQTSMYLCASSLSTGGRGSGANVLTFGAGSRLTVL.

The gene calls are TRBV27 and TRBJ2-1, with 14 bases fitting TRBD2. The CDR3 runs 16 residues. The germline gives CDR1 MNHEY, CDR2 SMNVEV (reference sequence). Trimming at V came to 5 bases and at J to 8 bases, leaving 8 bases not matched to a gene. DNA for the CDR3: TGTGCCAGCAGTCTCCAAGGGACTAGCGGGAGCTATGAGCAGTTCTTC. It codes for CASSLQGTSGSYEQFF.

The chain employs TRBV18 and TRBJ2-7; tentatively, D is TRBD2 (5 bases). Germline values: CDR1 KGHSH, CDR2 LQKENI. The CDR3 has 15 amino acids. Trimming stripped 1 base from V and 6 bases from J, with 16 bases between. This CDR3 is CASSPRTGNEGEQYF. DNA of the CDR3: TGTGCCAGCTCACCACGGACGGGAAATGAGGGCGAGCAGTACTTC.

The sample holds one count of this clone. This chain uses TRBV11-2 with TRBJ2-1, with D tentatively TRBD1 (5 bases). V was shortened by 0 bases and J by 3 bases, with 15 bases between the two germline ends. Per the germline V gene, CDR1 is SGHAT and CDR2 is FQNNGV. The CDR3 length is 17 residues. DNA for the CDR3: TGTGCCAGCAGCTTAGATCTCGACAGACGGAGCTACAATGAGCAGTTCTTC. Amino acids: CASSLDLDRRSYNEQFF.

This clone was observed a few times. This chain connects TRBV5-1 to TRBJ1-2, with D hard to call. The CDR3 spans 13 residues. Per the germline V gene, CDR1 is SGHRS and CDR2 is YFSETQ. Trimming took off 0 bases at V and 2 bases at J, with 5 bases between the two ends. CDR3 bases: TGCGCCAGCAGCTTGGAACTGAACTATGGCTACACCTTC. Translating it yields CASSLELNYGYTF.

This clone was counted only a few times. The chain recombines TRBV28 with TRBJ2-1; TRBD1 matches at 8 bases. Germline assignment: CDR1 MDHEN and CDR2 SYDVKM. After removal of 3 bases from V and 3 bases from J, the junction contained 10 bases not matched to a gene. The CDR3 spans 17 residues. CDR3 region: CASSFPQTGVDYNEQFF. For the CDR3, the DNA is TGTGCCAGCAGTTTTCCCCAGACAGGGGTGGACTACAATGAGCAGTTCTTC.

This sequence joins TRBV28 and TRBJ1-5, with D possibly TRBD1 on 5 matching bases. Trimming stripped 5 bases from V and 3 bases from J, with 14 bases between. The CDR3 is made up of 15 amino acids. CDR1 and CDR2 from the germline V gene are MDHEN and SYDVKM. The CDR3 sequence: CASSPTDSTNQPQHF. The CDR3 nucleotides are TGTGCCAGCAGTCCCACAGACAGTACCAATCAGCCCCAGCATTTT.

The V gene is TRBV3-1 (or the pseudogene TRBV3-2), the J gene TRBJ2-7; 12 bases map to TRBD2. Germline V gene data show CDR1 as LGHDT and CDR2 as YNNKEL (reference sequence). The V segment lost 1 base and the J segment 4 bases; nucleotides outside the gene matches: 5. This CDR3 contains 16 residues. CDR3 loop: CASSQGLAGATYEQYF. In DNA form, the CDR3 reads TGTGCCAGCAGCCAAGGACTAGCGGGAGCGACATACGAGCAGTACTTC.

The CDR3 is CASSLTGTGNFVEQYF. The CDR3 DNA reads TGTGCCAGCAGCTTAACCGGGACAGGGAATTTCGTCGAGCAGTACTTC. This sequence joins TRBV7-6 and TRBJ2-7, with 9 bases that match TRBD1. V shed 2 bases, J shed 6 bases, and the junction held 11 bases outside the gene matches. This CDR3 has 16 residues. Germline V CDR1 and CDR2: SGHVS, FNYEAQ.

This clone turned up a few times. The chain links TRBV9 to TRBJ1-1; D gene uncertain. This CDR3 comprises 15 residues. CDR1 and CDR2 from the germline V gene are SGDLS and YYNGEE. The V end lost 0 bases, the J end lost 3 bases, and 12 bases lay between the germline ends. The CDR3 reads CASSVGGIMDTEAFF. The CDR3 region has the DNA TGTGCCAGCAGCGTAGGAGGGATAATGGACACTGAAGCTTTCTTT.